This TCR beta chain is drawn from a study of T-cell reconstitution after alpha-beta-depleted transplantation in children. The CDR3 is 14 residues long. The V end lost 8 bases, the J end lost 4 bases, and 16 bases lay between the germline ends. This clonotype was observed many times. For TCRbeta, the library was prepared with unique molecular identifiers. A single record per CDR3 protein comes from TCRdb applying MiXCR to the PCR reads. The table includes about 360,000 distinct CDR3 sequences, less than 15% detected once. This specimen consisted of PBMCs, obtained from the stem cell graft. The sequence was obtained from a human donor who donated a stem cell graft to a child with Fanconi anemia. The rearrangement joins TRBV12-3 or TRBV12-4 to TRBJ2-3; D ambiguous. The CDR3 DNA is TGTGCCAGCGGCTTAAGCCTTGGCGCAGATACGCAGTATTTT. This encodes CASGLSLGADTQYF.